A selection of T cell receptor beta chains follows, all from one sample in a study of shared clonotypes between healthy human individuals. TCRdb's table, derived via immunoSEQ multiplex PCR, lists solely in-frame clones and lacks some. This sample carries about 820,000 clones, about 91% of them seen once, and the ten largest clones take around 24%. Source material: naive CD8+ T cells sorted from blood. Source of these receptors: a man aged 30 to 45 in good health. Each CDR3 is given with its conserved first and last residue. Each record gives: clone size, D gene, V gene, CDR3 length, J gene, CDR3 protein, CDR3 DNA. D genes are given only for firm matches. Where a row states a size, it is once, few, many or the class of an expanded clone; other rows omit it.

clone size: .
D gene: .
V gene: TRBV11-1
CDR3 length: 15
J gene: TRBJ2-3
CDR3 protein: CASSPKGSGTDTQYF
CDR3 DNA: TGTGCCAGCAGCCCTAAGGGGAGTGGCACAGATACGCAGTATTTT

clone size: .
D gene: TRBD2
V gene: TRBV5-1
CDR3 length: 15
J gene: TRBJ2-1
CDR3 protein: CASSLDQREIHEQFF
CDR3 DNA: TGCGCCAGCAGCTTGGATCAGCGGGAGATCCATGAGCAGTTCTTC

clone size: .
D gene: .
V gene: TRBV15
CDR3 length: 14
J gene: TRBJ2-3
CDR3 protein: CATRTDLGTDTQYF
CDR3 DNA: TGTGCCACCAGAACGGATTTGGGAACAGATACGCAGTATTTT

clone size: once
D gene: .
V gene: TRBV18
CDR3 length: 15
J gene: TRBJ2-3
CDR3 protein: CASSSTSTSTDTQYF
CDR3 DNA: TGTGCCAGCTCATCAACGAGTACTAGCACAGATACGCAGTATTTT

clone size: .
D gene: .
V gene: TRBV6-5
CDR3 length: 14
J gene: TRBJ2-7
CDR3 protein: CASSYSDSYSEQYF
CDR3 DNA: TGTGCCAGCAGTTACTCGGACAGTTATTCCGAGCAGTACTTC

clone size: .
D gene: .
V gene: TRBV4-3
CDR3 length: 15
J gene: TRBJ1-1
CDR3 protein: CASSRVFGDGTEAFF
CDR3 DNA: TGCGCCAGCAGCCGTGTGTTTGGGGACGGCACTGAAGCTTTCTTT

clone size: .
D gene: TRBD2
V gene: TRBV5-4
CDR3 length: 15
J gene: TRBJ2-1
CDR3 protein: CASTPQRTSLNEQFF
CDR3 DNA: TGTGCCAGCACCCCACAGCGGACTAGCCTCAATGAGCAGTTCTTC

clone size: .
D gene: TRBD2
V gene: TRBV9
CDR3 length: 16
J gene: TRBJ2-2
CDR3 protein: CASSTRLAGETGELFF
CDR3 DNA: TGTGCCAGCAGCACCCGACTAGCGGGAGAGACCGGGGAGCTGTTTTTT

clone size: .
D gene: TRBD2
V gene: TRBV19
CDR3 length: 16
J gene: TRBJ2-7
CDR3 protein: CASSISAGGPVYEQYF
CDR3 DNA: TGTGCCAGTAGTATCTCGGCGGGAGGGCCAGTGTACGAGCAGTACTTC

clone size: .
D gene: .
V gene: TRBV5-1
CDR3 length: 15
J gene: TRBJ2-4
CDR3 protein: CASRLASGARNIQYF
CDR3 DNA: TGCGCCAGCAGGCTCGCAAGTGGGGCTCGGAACATTCAGTACTTC

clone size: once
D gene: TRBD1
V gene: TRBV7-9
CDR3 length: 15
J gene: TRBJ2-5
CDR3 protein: CASSLRDRGSETQYF
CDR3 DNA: TGTGCCAGCAGCTTACGGGACAGGGGATCAGAGACCCAGTACTTC

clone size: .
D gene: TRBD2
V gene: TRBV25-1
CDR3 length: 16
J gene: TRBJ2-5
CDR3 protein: CASSEREGVTTETQYF
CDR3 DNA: TGTGCCAGCAGTGAACGGGAGGGGGTGACGACAGAGACCCAGTACTTC

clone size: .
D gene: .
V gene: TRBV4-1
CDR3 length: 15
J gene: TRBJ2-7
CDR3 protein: CASSQEGGRVYEQYF
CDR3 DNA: TGCGCCAGCAGCCAAGAAGGGGGTAGGGTCTACGAGCAGTACTTC

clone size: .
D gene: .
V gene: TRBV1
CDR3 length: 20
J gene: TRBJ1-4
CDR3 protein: CTSSPQGTVKGIATNEKLFF
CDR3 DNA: TGCACCAGCAGCCCCCAGGGGACAGTCAAAGGAATCGCAACTAATGAAAAACTGTTTTTT

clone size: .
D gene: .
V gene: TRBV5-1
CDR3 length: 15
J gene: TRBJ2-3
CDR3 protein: CASSSRLESTDTQYF
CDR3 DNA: TGCGCCAGCAGCTCGAGACTAGAAAGCACAGATACGCAGTATTTT

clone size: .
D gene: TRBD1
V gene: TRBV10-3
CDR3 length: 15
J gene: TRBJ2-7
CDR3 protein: CAISGPDRGLNEQYF
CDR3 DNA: TGTGCCATCAGTGGACCTGACAGGGGGCTAAACGAGCAGTACTTC

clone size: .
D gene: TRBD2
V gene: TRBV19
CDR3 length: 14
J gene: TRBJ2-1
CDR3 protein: CASTLAGGNNEQFF
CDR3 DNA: TGTGCCAGTACCCTAGCGGGAGGGAACAATGAGCAGTTCTTC

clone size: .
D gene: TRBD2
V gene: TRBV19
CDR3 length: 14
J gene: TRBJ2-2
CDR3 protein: CASSIASGTGELFF
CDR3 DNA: TGTGCCAGTAGTATAGCTAGCGGCACCGGGGAGCTGTTTTTT

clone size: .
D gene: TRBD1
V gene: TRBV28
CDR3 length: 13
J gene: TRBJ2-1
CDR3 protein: CASSLTGNNEQFF
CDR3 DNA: TGTGCCAGCAGTTTGACAGGGAATAATGAGCAGTTCTTC

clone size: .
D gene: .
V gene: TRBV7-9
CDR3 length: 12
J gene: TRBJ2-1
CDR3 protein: CASSLRNSEQFF
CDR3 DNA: TGTGCCAGCAGCTTAAGAAACAGTGAGCAGTTCTTC

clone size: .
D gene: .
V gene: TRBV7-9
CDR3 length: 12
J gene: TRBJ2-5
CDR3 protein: CASRAKGETQYF
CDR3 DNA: TGTGCCAGCAGGGCGAAGGGAGAGACCCAGTACTTC

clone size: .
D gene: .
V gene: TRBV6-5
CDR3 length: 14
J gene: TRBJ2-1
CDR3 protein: CASSFSGEYNEQFF
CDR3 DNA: TGTGCCAGCAGTTTTAGCGGAGAATACAATGAGCAGTTCTTC

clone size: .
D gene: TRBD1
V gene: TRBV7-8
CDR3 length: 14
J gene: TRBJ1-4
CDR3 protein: CASSFDRGFEKLFF
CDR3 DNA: TGTGCCAGCAGCTTCGACAGGGGGTTTGAAAAACTGTTTTTT

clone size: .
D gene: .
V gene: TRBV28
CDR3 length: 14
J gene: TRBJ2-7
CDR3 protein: CASSFDSSVREQYF
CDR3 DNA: TGTGCCAGCAGTTTTGACTCTTCGGTTCGCGAGCAGTACTTC

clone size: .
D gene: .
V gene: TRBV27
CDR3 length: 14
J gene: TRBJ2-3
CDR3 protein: CASSFAVSTDTQYF
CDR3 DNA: TGTGCCAGCAGTTTTGCTGTCAGCACAGATACGCAGTATTTT

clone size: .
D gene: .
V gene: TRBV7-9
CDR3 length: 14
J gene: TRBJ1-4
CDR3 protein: CASRPTRTGEKLFF
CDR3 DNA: TGTGCCAGCAGGCCGACCCGGACGGGTGAAAAACTGTTTTTT

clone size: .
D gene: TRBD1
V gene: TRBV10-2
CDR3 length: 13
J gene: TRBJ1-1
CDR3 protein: CASSDTGDTEAFF
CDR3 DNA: TGCGCCAGCAGCGATACAGGGGACACTGAAGCTTTCTTT

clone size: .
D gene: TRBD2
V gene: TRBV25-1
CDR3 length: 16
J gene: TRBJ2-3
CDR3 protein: CASSPTSGRAADTQYF
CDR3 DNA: TGTGCCAGCAGTCCGACTAGCGGGAGGGCAGCAGATACGCAGTATTTT